This T cell receptor (beta chain) derives from a study of blood T cell repertoires in COVID-19. Overall study context: Samples came from the United States, Italy and Spain, spanning acute and convalescent COVID-19. Sources were T cells, B-cell-depleted T cells, or PBMCs; the material itself was cDNA or gDNA.

As handled by the study authors: Amplification of reference gene primers was used by the study to estimate nucleated cell counts. Only in-frame clones appear in the TCRdb table, and some are missing; sequencing was by immunoSEQ multiplex PCR. The V and J calls and the clone size are those of that table, but D and trimming were determined from the DNA. Seen here are under 250,000 clones, 65% to 85% observed once, and the top ten hold approximately 3%. V lost 4 bases, J lost 4 bases, and 3 bases stayed unmatched. Germline V gene data show CDR1 as MGHDK and CDR2 as SYGVNS. The CDR3 sequence is 14 residues long.

The V gene is TRBV25-1, the J gene TRBJ1-4; 7 bases agree with TRBD1. Source material: peripheral blood. The TCR originated in a woman in her thirties who had recovered from COVID-19. CDR3 nucleotides: TGTGCCAGCAGTGGGGACAGATATAATGAAAAACTGTTTTTT. It is translated as CASSGDRYNEKLFF.